Listed below are T cell receptor beta chains from one sample, sequenced in a study of OX40 agonist ivuxolimab in advanced cancers. Data came from immunoSEQ multiplex PCR; TCRdb stores just in-frame clones and leaves some out. The top ten hold less than 3% of the sample, which has approximately 84,000 clones, more than 75% seen once. Material: CD4+ or CD8+ T cells sorted from blood, obtained in a trial of the OX40 agonist ivuxolimab. These TCRs come from an adult with an advanced solid tumor such as melanoma, head and neck, liver or kidney cancer. Both conserved end residues are part of each CDR3. The D gene is left open where the match is weak. The size of a clone is reported for some rows only, either as once, few or many, or as a class for expanded clones.

J gene: TRBJ2-2; V gene: TRBV27; D gene: NA; clone size: NA; CDR3 protein: CASSLNAGGGELFF; CDR3 DNA: TGTGCCAGCAGTTTAAACGCCGGTGGCGGGGAGCTGTTTTTT
J gene: TRBJ2-1; V gene: TRBV4-3; D gene: NA; clone size: NA; CDR3 protein: CASSPRRGGEQFF; CDR3 DNA: TGCGCCAGCAGCCCCAGGCGGGGAGGTGAGCAGTTCTTC
J gene: TRBJ1-4; V gene: TRBV18; D gene: NA; clone size: NA; CDR3 protein: CASSRTTADNEKLFF; CDR3 DNA: TGTGCCAGCTCACGAACGACAGCGGATAATGAAAAACTGTTTTTT
J gene: TRBJ2-3; V gene: TRBV18; D gene: NA; clone size: NA; CDR3 protein: CASSPPISTDTQYF; CDR3 DNA: TGTGCCAGCTCACCACCGATTAGCACAGATACGCAGTATTTT
J gene: TRBJ1-2; V gene: TRBV7-6; D gene: NA; clone size: NA; CDR3 protein: CASSPQSTVNYGYTF; CDR3 DNA: TGTGCCAGCAGCCCCCAATCGACAGTTAACTATGGCTACACCTTC
J gene: TRBJ1-3; V gene: TRBV30; D gene: NA; clone size: few; CDR3 protein: CAWTRSPGNTIYF; CDR3 DNA: TGTGCCTGGACTCGGTCCCCCGGAAACACCATATATTTT
J gene: TRBJ1-1; V gene: TRBV4-2; D gene: NA; clone size: NA; CDR3 protein: CASSQVGDTNTEAFF; CDR3 DNA: TGTGCCAGCAGCCAAGTGGGGGACACGAACACTGAAGCTTTCTTT
J gene: TRBJ2-2; V gene: TRBV28; D gene: TRBD2; clone size: NA; CDR3 protein: CASSAGGNTGELFF; CDR3 DNA: TGTGCCAGCAGTGCGGGGGGCAACACCGGGGAGCTGTTTTTT
J gene: TRBJ2-3; V gene: TRBV4-3; D gene: NA; clone size: NA; CDR3 protein: CASSQGAAGWTDTQYF; CDR3 DNA: TGCGCCAGCAGCCAGGGGGCCGCAGGGTGGACAGATACGCAGTATTTT
J gene: TRBJ2-5; V gene: TRBV11-2; D gene: TRBD1; clone size: NA; CDR3 protein: CASSLGTGIRETQYF; CDR3 DNA: TGTGCCAGCAGCTTAGGGACAGGGATTCGTGAGACCCAGTACTTC
J gene: TRBJ1-6; V gene: TRBV29-1; D gene: TRBD1; clone size: NA; CDR3 protein: CSVSSGQESSPLHF; CDR3 DNA: TGCAGCGTATCCTCCGGACAGGAATCCTCACCCCTCCACTTT
J gene: TRBJ2-1; V gene: TRBV18; D gene: TRBD1; clone size: NA; CDR3 protein: CASSLQGSSYNEQFF; CDR3 DNA: TGTGCCAGCTCCCTACAGGGGAGCTCCTACAATGAGCAGTTCTTC
J gene: TRBJ1-4; V gene: TRBV28; D gene: NA; clone size: once; CDR3 protein: CASSNGRGREKLFF; CDR3 DNA: TGTGCCAGCAGTAACGGGAGGGGCAGGGAAAAACTGTTTTTT
J gene: TRBJ1-1; V gene: TRBV2; D gene: NA; clone size: NA; CDR3 protein: CASSERIEAFF; CDR3 DNA: TGTGCCAGCAGTGAAAGAATTGAAGCTTTCTTT
J gene: TRBJ1-2; V gene: TRBV6-5; D gene: NA; clone size: once; CDR3 protein: CASSYSITPKTF; CDR3 DNA: TGTGCCAGCAGTTACTCGATTACGCCGAAGACCTTC
J gene: TRBJ2-7; V gene: TRBV6-6; D gene: TRBD1; clone size: NA; CDR3 protein: CASNRGLNYEQYF; CDR3 DNA: TGTGCCAGCAACAGGGGGCTCAACTACGAGCAGTACTTC
J gene: TRBJ2-3; V gene: TRBV7-2; D gene: NA; clone size: NA; CDR3 protein: CASSEAISPTDTQYF; CDR3 DNA: TGTGCCAGCAGCGAGGCTATTAGTCCCACAGATACGCAGTATTTT
J gene: TRBJ2-1; V gene: TRBV5-1; D gene: NA; clone size: NA; CDR3 protein: CASSLVQGPYNEQFF; CDR3 DNA: TGCGCCAGCAGCTTGGTACAGGGACCCTACAATGAGCAGTTCTTC